The 9 T cell receptor beta chains presented below share a single source sample, sequenced in a study of spatial heterogeneity in lung cancer. TCRdb ran MiXCR on the 5' RACE reads and lists one entry per CDR3 protein. The table records around 10,000 distinct CDR3 sequences, approximately 3.7% of them present only once. Regarding time point: sample taken at primary tumor resection. The source material was PBMCs, sampled at surgery. All receptors come from a female donor with early-stage non-small cell lung cancer.

At least ten counts were recorded for this clonotype. CDR3 sequence (DNA): TGTGCCAGCAGCAGGGGACTAGCGTTGAACAATGAGCAGTTCTTC. It translates to CASSRGLALNNEQFF. The chain employs TRBV4-2 and TRBJ2-1, with 10 bases identical to TRBD2. V lost 5 bases, J lost 5 bases, and 6 bases stayed unmatched. The CDR3 runs to 15 residues. Germline V lookup: CDR1 LGHNA, CDR2 YNFKEQ.

Ten or more counts support this clonotype. V is TRBV20-1 and J is TRBJ2-1; 7 nucleotides align to TRBD1. Germline V gives CDR1 DFQATT, CDR2 SNEGSKA (reference sequence). The ends lost 2 bases at V and 5 bases at J; junction bases unmatched: 6. This CDR3 is built from 14 residues. CDR3 amino acids: CSARPGTADNEQFF. The CDR3 bases are TGCAGTGCTAGACCCGGGACAGCCGACAATGAGCAGTTCTTC.

This clonotype has ten or more counts. The chain links TRBV20-1 to TRBJ2-7; D is possibly TRBD1 (6 bases). Germline CDR1 and CDR2: DFQATT and SNEGSKA (reference sequence). The CDR3 loop spans 17 amino acids. V was clipped by 6 bases and J by 2 bases, with 26 bases between them. DNA of the CDR3: TGCAGTGCCGCAGGTGTCGAGGGGGTTCAGGCTACCTACGAGCAGTACTTC. This translates into CSAAGVEGVQATYEQYF.

This clonotype occurred many times. The junction differs from germline at one of its ends, possibly a read error. The chain carries TRBV11-2 and TRBJ1-5; D not certain. Germline CDR1 reads SGHAT; CDR2 reads FQNNGV. The CDR3 sequence is 15 residues long. The CDR3 DNA is TGTGCCAGCAGCCTAGACAACCTTAGCAATCAGCCCCAGCATTTT. It yields the protein CASSLDNLSNQPQHF.

This clonotype showed up many times. The chain uses TRBV9 and TRBJ2-2; possibly TRBD1 for D (6 bases). Trimming took 0 bases from V and 7 from J, leaving 13 bases between them. The germline V gene encodes CDR1 SGDLS and CDR2 YYNGEE. This CDR3 region has 15 residues. The CDR3 loop is CASSVDGGLRGELFF. CDR3 bases: TGTGCCAGCAGCGTAGATGGGGGCCTCCGCGGGGAGCTGTTTTTT.

The rearrangement uses TRBV4-2 and TRBJ2-3; D is undetermined. Germline CDR1 is LGHNA and CDR2 is YNFKEQ. The CDR3 is 14 amino acids. V lost 0 bases and J 1 base, leaving 5 bases between the germline ends. The chain's CDR3 is CASSQDSRTDTQYF. In DNA, the CDR3 is TGTGCCAGCAGCCAAGACAGCCGCACAGATACGCAGTATTTT.

Many counts were recorded for this clonotype. This rearrangement joins TRBV5-1 to TRBJ1-1, with TRBD1 as a possible D gene (5 bases). V gave up 2 bases and J gave up 0 bases, with 11 bases separating them. The CDR3 is made up of 15 amino acids. Per germline, CDR1 SGHRS and CDR2 YFSETQ. DNA for the CDR3: TGCGCCAGCAGCTTTAGGGGAATCATGAACACTGAAGCTTTCTTT. This gives the protein CASSFRGIMNTEAFF.

This clonotype was detected ten times or more. This chain connects TRBV5-8 to TRBJ2-7; 7 nucleotides align to TRBD1. The CDR3 totals 13 residues. In germline, CDR1 is SGHTS, CDR2 YDEGEE. J was trimmed by 9 bases and V by 4 bases; bases with no gene match: 10. The DNA of the CDR3 is TGTGCCAGCAGCCTACCGGGACAGCTTCTGCAGTACTTC. Its protein is CASSLPGQLLQYF.

This clonotype was observed many times. V usage is TRBV9 and J usage is TRBJ2-2; perhaps TRBD2 as D (6 bases). Germline values: CDR1 SGDLS, CDR2 YYNGEE. V was pared by 0 bases and J by 5 bases, with 14 bases between. CDR3 length: 16 residues. The CDR3 DNA is TGTGCCAGCAGCGTAGGGGGACTGCCGACGACCGGGGAGCTGTTTTTT. Its translation: CASSVGGLPTTGELFF.